A selection of T cell receptor beta chains follows, all from one sample in a study of blood T cells in healthy people across ages. TCRdb used MiXCR to reprocess the 5' RACE reads, holding one entry per CDR3 protein. The top ten clones hold under 20% of a sample with hundreds of thousands of distinct CDR3 sequences, about 42% of them seen once. Sequenced input: blood. Receptors originate from a man aged 55 to 70 in good health. Both conserved end residues are part of each CDR3. Fields, in order: V gene, clone size, J gene, D gene, CDR3 DNA, CDR3 protein. A D gene is named only where the DNA matches it firmly. The size entry is marked missing in some rows and otherwise reads once, few, many or a size class.

>TRBV3-1|NA|TRBJ2-7|NA
TGTGCCAGCAGCCCTTCAAAGTCCTACGAGCAGTACTTC
CASSPSKSYEQYF
>TRBV4-3|once|TRBJ2-4|NA
TGCGCCAGCAGCCAAGAGCACCGGACATGGGGCGCGACCAAAAACATTCAGTACTTC
CASSQEHRTWGATKNIQYF
>TRBV9|NA|TRBJ1-1|NA
TGTGCCAGCAGCGTAGCTGGGAACCATATGAACACTGAAGCTTTCTTT
CASSVAGNHMNTEAFF
>TRBV12-3/TRBV12-4|NA|TRBJ2-6|NA
TGTGCCAGCAGTTTATGGGGGTTAGGCTCTGGGGCCAACGTCCTGACTTTC
CASSLWGLGSGANVLTF
>TRBV6-5|NA|TRBJ2-5|NA
TGTGCCAGCAGTTACGCGGGGTACCAAGAGACCCAGTACTTC
CASSYAGYQETQYF
>TRBV18|many|TRBJ2-7|TRBD1
TGTGCCAGCTCACCACCGACAGGGAATTACGAGCAGTACTTC
CASSPPTGNYEQYF
>TRBV20-1|NA|TRBJ2-4|NA
TGCAGTGCTCCTTTACCAGGGGCCAAAAACATTCAGTACTTC
CSAPLPGAKNIQYF
>TRBV30|NA|TRBJ2-3|NA
TGTGCCTGGAGTGTAGGCTCCCTGGGGAGTGCTTACACAGATACGCAGTATTTT
CAWSVGSLGSAYTDTQYF
>TRBV6-1|NA|TRBJ2-1|NA
TGTGCCAGCAGGGAAAGAGGGGCCTACAATGAGCAGTTCTTC
CASRERGAYNEQFF
>TRBV6-2/TRBV6-3|NA|TRBJ2-5|TRBD1
TGTGCCAGCACCCCAGGGGGCTCGGAGACCCAGTACTTC
CASTPGGSETQYF
>TRBV3-1|few|TRBJ2-5|NA
TGCGCCAGCAGCCAACGGGGGGCGGGTGAGACCCAGTACTTC
CASSQRGAGETQYF
>TRBV2|NA|TRBJ1-2|TRBD1
TGTGCCAGCAGAGGGGACAGGGCCGGATGGGGCTACACCTTC
CASRGDRAGWGYTF
>TRBV7-9|NA|TRBJ2-1|NA
TGTGCCAGCAGCTTATTTGGGAAATCAAGCTCCTACGAGCAGTTCTTC
CASSLFGKSSSYEQFF
>TRBV11-2|few|TRBJ2-5|NA
TGTGCCAGCAGCCATAATCCGGTTCTGCAGTACTTC
CASSHNPVLQYF
>TRBV14|NA|TRBJ2-5|TRBD1
TGTGCCAGCAGCCGGGACAGGGGCACCTACAAAGAGACCCAGTACTTC
CASSRDRGTYKETQYF
>TRBV5-6|few|TRBJ2-4|NA
TGTGCCAGCAGCTTCCATTACGGGGTTGAGTACTTC
CASSFHYGVEYF
>TRBV20-1|few|TRBJ2-1|TRBD2
TGCAGTGCTAGAGATACCGGGGGGACCTATACCTACAATGAGCAGTTCTTC
CSARDTGGTYTYNEQFF
>TRBV20-1|few|TRBJ1-6|TRBD1
TGCAGTGCTAGATTGACCGGGACAGCGGGCCATAATTCACCCCTCCACTTT
CSARLTGTAGHNSPLHF
>TRBV11-2|NA|TRBJ2-1|TRBD2
TGTGCCAGCAGCTTTGGGTTGGTGTCTAGCGGGAGTCGCTCCTACAATGAGCAGTTCTTC
CASSFGLVSSGSRSYNEQFF
>TRBV7-2|few|TRBJ2-1|TRBD2
TGTGCCAGCAGCAAATCCGGGACTAAATACAATGAGCAGTTCTTC
CASSKSGTKYNEQFF
>TRBV20-1|NA|TRBJ1-1|NA
TGCAGTGCGGGGGGACATTTGAACACTGAAGCTTTCTTT
CSAGGHLNTEAFF
>TRBV6-1|NA|TRBJ1-5|TRBD1
TGTGCCAGCAGAAGGGACAGCAGCAATCAGCCCCAGCATTTT
CASRRDSSNQPQHF
>TRBV20-1|NA|TRBJ2-1|NA
TGCAGTGCTAGCGGGCCGAACTACAATGAGCAGTTCTTC
CSASGPNYNEQFF
>TRBV13|NA|TRBJ1-1|NA
TGTGCCAGCAGCTCCCGGTGGGGACACCTGAACACTGAAGCTTTCTTT
CASSSRWGHLNTEAFF
>TRBV29-1|NA|TRBJ2-1|NA
TGCAGCGCCCCCCGGGGTTTTTCCTACAATGAGCAGTTCTTC
CSAPRGFSYNEQFF
>TRBV29-1|few|TRBJ2-2|NA
TGCAGCGTTCAGGGACGGTGGACCACCGGGGAGCTGTTTTTT
CSVQGRWTTGELFF
>TRBV5-1|once|TRBJ1-2|NA
TGCGCCAGCAGCTTGGAGGATGGCCTGTATGGCTACACCTTC
CASSLEDGLYGYTF
>TRBV20-1|NA|TRBJ2-1|TRBD1
TGCAGTGCTAGAATACTGGGACAGGGGGCTCCAAATTCCTACAATGAGCAGTTCTTC
CSARILGQGAPNSYNEQFF
>TRBV6-6|NA|TRBJ1-2|TRBD1
TGTGCCAGCAAAAGGACAGGAGAATTCTATGGCTACACCTTC
CASKRTGEFYGYTF
>TRBV6-5|NA|TRBJ2-3|NA
TGTGCCAGCAGTTACTCGAACCCCATCACAGATACGCAGTATTTT
CASSYSNPITDTQYF
>TRBV6-2/TRBV6-3|few|TRBJ2-2|NA
TGTGCCAGCAGCCCACCCACCGGGGAGCTGTTTTTT
CASSPPTGELFF
>TRBV3-1|few|TRBJ2-7|NA
TGTGCCAGCAGCCAAGAGAGGGGGAGGGGAAACTACGAGCAGTACTTC
CASSQERGRGNYEQYF
>TRBV2|few|TRBJ2-3|NA
TGTGCCAGCAGTGAGGACCACGAGACGGATACGCAGTATTTT
CASSEDHETDTQYF
>TRBV13|NA|TRBJ2-3|TRBD2
TGTGCCAGCAGCTCACCGGGACTAGGGGGCACAGATACGCAGTATTTT
CASSSPGLGGTDTQYF
>TRBV9|few|TRBJ2-3|TRBD2
TGTGCCAGCAGCCCGCGCCTCGGGACTAGCGGGGGTACTAGCACAGATACGCAGTATTTT
CASSPRLGTSGGTSTDTQYF
>TRBV6-2/TRBV6-3|NA|TRBJ2-1|TRBD1
TGTGCCAGCAGTGGACAGGGGGCGCCCCTGGGGTCCTACAATGAGCAGTTCTTC
CASSGQGAPLGSYNEQFF
>TRBV28|many|TRBJ2-7|NA
TGTGCCAGCGGAGGGGGCCCGTACGAGCAGTACTTC
CASGGGPYEQYF
>TRBV4-1|few|TRBJ2-3|TRBD2
TGCGCCAGCAGCCAAGCGACTAGCGGGGAAAAGGCAGATACGCAGTATTTT
CASSQATSGEKADTQYF
>TRBV4-1|NA|TRBJ2-3|NA
TGCGCCAGCAGCCAAGCAGTCAGCGGGCTCACAGATACGCAGTATTTT
CASSQAVSGLTDTQYF
>TRBV5-1|few|TRBJ2-5|NA
TGCGCCAGCAGCTTGGCCGCGTCGTCAGGGGGGGGTGAGACCCAGTACTTC
CASSLAASSGGGETQYF
>TRBV3-1|NA|TRBJ2-2|NA
TGTGCCAGCAACCAAGACCAAGAAATAACCGGGGAGCTGTTTTTT
CASNQDQEITGELFF
>TRBV13|few|TRBJ2-1|NA
TGTGCCAGCAGCTTATTCCCAGGGACCAATGAGCAGTTCTTC
CASSLFPGTNEQFF
>TRBV6-5|NA|TRBJ1-5|TRBD1
TGTGCCAGCAGGCGGACAGGGGCGAGCAATCAGCCCCAGCATTTT
CASRRTGASNQPQHF
>TRBV5-5|NA|TRBJ2-5|NA
TGTGCCAGCAGCTCCGGGACATACCAAGAGACCCAGTACTTC
CASSSGTYQETQYF
>TRBV12-3/TRBV12-4|few|TRBJ2-1|TRBD2
TGTGCCAGCAGCGGCGAGCGGGGGGTTTATGAGCAGTTCTTC
CASSGERGVYEQFF
>TRBV6-5|NA|TRBJ2-1|TRBD1
TGTGTCAGCAGTTACTCGTACAGGGGGCCCTACAATGAGCAGTTCTTC
CVSSYSYRGPYNEQFF
>TRBV19|NA|TRBJ2-5|NA
TGTGCCAGTAACAAAGGGGTGGGTCAAGAGACCCAGTACTTC
CASNKGVGQETQYF
>TRBV29-1|few|TRBJ1-2|NA
TGCAGCGGACAAGCGGCAGAAAATGGCTACACCTTC
CSGQAAENGYTF
>TRBV7-8|NA|TRBJ2-5|NA
TGTGCCAGCAGCATAGGACAGCCAACCCAGTACTTC
CASSIGQPTQYF
>TRBV25-1|NA|TRBJ1-1|NA
TGTGCCACCGGGATGAACACTGAAGCTTTCTTT
CATGMNTEAFF
>TRBV20-1|many|TRBJ2-1|NA
TGCAGTGCTAGCAGGGGACACGAGCAGTTCTTC
CSASRGHEQFF